Following are 25 T cell receptor beta chains from one sample sequenced in a study of blood T cell repertoires in COVID-19. The repertoire was sequenced with immunoSEQ multiplex PCR; TCRdb's copy has only in-frame clones and lacks some. The table lists approximately 230,000 clones, roughly nine tenths of them singletons, with roughly 3.1% in the top ten. Sequencing was performed on peripheral blood. These receptors came from a man in his late teens or twenties with active or convalescent COVID-19.

V usage is TRBV2 and J usage is TRBJ2-7; perhaps TRBD2 as D (5 bases). Germline V gene sequence: CDR1 SNHLY, CDR2 FYNNEI. V lost 5 bases and J 7 bases, leaving 9 bases between the germline ends. The CDR3 consists of 11 residues. CDR3 nucleotide sequence: TGTGCCAGCAGTTTACGGGAAGAGCAGTACTTC. Protein sequence: CASSLREEQYF.

In DNA, the CDR3 is TGTGCCAGCTCACCACGAGACAGACCTCTTGATGGCTACACCTTC. Protein sequence: CASSPRDRPLDGYTF. The chain is built from TRBV18 and TRBJ1-2; possible D gene TRBD1, 5 bases. Looked up from germline, CDR1 is KGHSH and CDR2 is LQKENI. V was cut by 1 base and J by 6 bases, with 15 bases left in between. This CDR3 comprises 15 residues.

The rearrangement links TRBV25-1 to TRBJ2-1, with D possibly being TRBD1 (5 bases). The CDR3 extends over 14 amino acids. Trimming pared 6 bases from V and 6 bases from J, leaving 15 bases between. Per the germline V gene, CDR1 is MGHDK and CDR2 is SYGVNS. CDR3 in amino acids: CASRDRGEINEQFF. Written as DNA, the CDR3 is TGTGCCAGCAGAGATAGGGGTGAGATCAATGAGCAGTTCTTC.

This chain links TRBV5-4 with TRBJ2-3; perhaps TRBD2 as D (5 bases). The CDR3 loop spans 14 amino acids. The germline V gene has CDR1 SGHNT and CDR2 YYREEE (reference sequence). Trimming took off 4 bases at V and 2 bases at J, with 11 bases between the two ends. The CDR3 DNA is TGTGCCAGCAGCCCATGGGAGCTCACAGATACGCAGTATTTT. As protein: CASSPWELTDTQYF.

This clone was observed a handful of times. The rearrangement uses TRBV7-2 and TRBJ1-3, with D hard to call. The V end lost 0 bases, the J end lost 0 bases, and 12 bases lay between the germline ends. The CDR3 totals 17 residues. The germline V gene has CDR1 SGHTA and CDR2 FQGNSA. The CDR3 protein is CASSLAPGSSSGNTIYF. The CDR3 DNA follows: TGTGCCAGCAGCTTAGCGCCGGGTTCGAGCTCTGGAAACACCATATATTTT. Drawing the rest from reference TRBV7-2 and TRBJ1-3, the complete variable domain is GAGVSQSPSNKVTEKGKDVELRCDPISGHTALYWYRQSLGQGLEFLIYFQGNSAPDKSGLPSDRFSAERTGGSVSTLTIQRTQQEDSAVYLCASSLAPGSSSGNTIYFGEGSWLTVV.

The V gene is TRBV18, the J gene TRBJ2-5; 14 bases are a match to TRBD2. The CDR3 is 17 amino acids. V lost 2 bases to trimming and J lost 0 bases; unmatched junction nucleotides: 2. CDR1 is KGHSH and CDR2 is LQKENI in the germline V gene. CDR3 nucleotide sequence: TGTGCCAGCTCACCAAGGACTAGCGGGAGGTACCAAGAGACCCAGTACTTC. Translated, it gives CASSPRTSGRYQETQYF. The variable domain in full, with the rest retrieved from reference TRBV18 and TRBJ2-5, is NAGVMQNPRHLVRRRGQEARLRCSPMKGHSHVYWYRQLPEEGLKFMVYLQKENIIDESGMPKERFSAEFPKEGPSILRIQQVVRGDSAAYFCASSPRTSGRYQETQYFGPGTRLLVL.

The rearrangement links TRBV7-2 to TRBJ2-3; a weak D match, TRBD2 (5 bases). Between the trimmed V and J ends, which lost 0 bases and 5 bases, there was a span of 9 bases. Germline CDR1 reads SGHTA; CDR2 reads FQGNSA. The length of the CDR3 is 14 residues. The DNA for the CDR3 is TGTGCCAGCAGCTTAGCACTAGTAAGAGATACGCAGTATTTT. Residues: CASSLALVRDTQYF.

The V call is TRBV19, the J call TRBJ1-2, with a possible D match to TRBD1 (6 bases). The CDR3 has 15 amino acids. Germline V gene data show CDR1 as LNHDA and CDR2 as SQIVND (reference sequence). Trimming removed 7 bases at V and 8 bases at J, with 23 bases between. This CDR3 is CASTPRDTDGKGYTF. The CDR3 nucleotides are TGTGCCAGTACCCCCCGGGACACGGACGGTAAAGGCTACACCTTC.

This clone has a handful of counts. This chain connects TRBV4-3 to TRBJ2-2, with TRBD2 matching over 12 bases. Germline V gives CDR1 LGHNA, CDR2 YSLEER. CDR3 length: 17 amino acids. V was pared by 0 bases and J by 5 bases, with 4 bases of the junction left unmatched. CDR3 DNA: TGCGCCAGCAGCCAAGAACTAGCGGGAGGTTCGACCGGGGAGCTGTTTTTT. It specifies CASSQELAGGSTGELFF.

This chain uses TRBV2 with TRBJ2-3; 11 positions match TRBD2. The V gene end was trimmed by 6 bases and the J gene end by 0 bases; junction bases not matched to a gene: 8. Germline V gives CDR1 SNHLY, CDR2 FYNNEI. The CDR3 spans 17 residues. In DNA, the CDR3 is TGTGCCAGCAGGGGACTAGCGGCAGGTACTAGCACAGATACGCAGTATTTT. Its protein product is CASRGLAAGTSTDTQYF.

This clone ranks as medium-sized. The chain couples TRBV7-2 to TRBJ2-2, with D possibly TRBD2 on 5 matching bases. The CDR3 contains 15 residues. CDR1 SGHTA and CDR2 FQGNSA come from the germline V gene. Deletions cut 5 bases from V and 0 bases from J, with 10 bases between. The CDR3 protein is CASSPTGTNTGELFF. The CDR3 nucleotides read TGTGCCAGCAGCCCGACGGGAACGAACACCGGGGAGCTGTTTTTT.

As concerns this clone: This specimen includes other DNA sequences encoding the same CDR3. The chain combines TRBV18 with TRBJ2-1; D not certain. In germline, CDR1 is KGHSH, CDR2 LQKENI. The CDR3 length is 11 residues. V lost 3 bases and J lost 5, with 2 bases in between. The chain's CDR3 is CASSPDNEQFF. The CDR3 nucleotides are TGTGCCAGCTCACCCGACAATGAGCAGTTCTTC.

The gene calls are TRBV7-9 and TRBJ2-1, with 7 bases fitting TRBD2. The CDR3 is 16 residues long. CDR1 is SEHNR and CDR2 is FQNEAQ in the germline V gene (reference sequence). Trimming took 5 bases from V and 7 from J; bases not matched to a gene: 14. CDR3 nucleotide sequence: TGTGCCAGCAGCCGTGCGGGAATAGCGGGTTTAAATGAGCAGTTCTTC. Translation: CASSRAGIAGLNEQFF.

This sequence joins TRBV5-1 and TRBJ1-6; 9 nucleotides agree with TRBD1. The germline gives CDR1 SGHRS, CDR2 YFSETQ. J lost 5 bases, V lost 1 base, and 4 bases had no gene match. This CDR3 spans 16 amino acids. The CDR3 DNA sequence: TGCGCCAGCAGCTTGACGACAGGGGGGGATAATTCACCCCTCCACTTT. Protein sequence: CASSLTTGGDNSPLHF.

The chain employs TRBV30 and TRBJ1-2; tentative D call: TRBD1 (5 bases). The CDR3 runs to 10 residues. V lost 4 bases and J lost 8, with 8 bases in between. Germline V gene lookup returns CDR1 GTSNPN and CDR2 SVGIG (reference sequence). The DNA for the CDR3 is TGTGCCTGGATGACAGACGGCTACACCTTC. Its protein is CAWMTDGYTF.

The genes are TRBV5-1 and TRBJ1-2; tentatively, D is TRBD1 (5 bases). Germline V lookup: CDR1 SGHRS, CDR2 YFSETQ. CDR3 length: 15 residues. The V gene lost 0 bases and the J gene lost 3 bases, with 12 bases spanning the gap. The CDR3 protein is CASSLAGGWDYGYTF. The CDR3 region has the DNA TGCGCCAGCAGCTTGGCGGGGGGATGGGACTATGGCTACACCTTC.

This rearrangement joins TRBV4-3 to TRBJ1-1; no firm D call. The germline gives CDR1 LGHNA, CDR2 YSLEER. V was clipped by 1 base and J by 3 bases, with 12 bases between them. This CDR3 is built from 15 residues. The CDR3 reads CASSQGAGMDTEAFF. In DNA, the CDR3 is TGCGCCAGCAGCCAAGGCGCGGGGATGGACACTGAAGCTTTCTTT.

The chain employs TRBV19 and TRBJ2-1, with D possibly being TRBD2 (5 bases). Germline values: CDR1 LNHDA, CDR2 SQIVND (reference sequence). The CDR3 sequence is 15 residues long. Trimming pared 2 bases from V and 2 bases from J, leaving 10 bases between. The CDR3 sequence is CASSIRDRTYNEQFF. Here the CDR3 DNA reads TGTGCCAGTAGTATACGGGATAGAACCTACAATGAGCAGTTCTTC.

The sample holds a few counts of this clone. This chain uses TRBV7-2 with TRBJ1-6; 9 bases agree with TRBD1. The germline V gene has CDR1 SGHTA and CDR2 FQGNSA. CDR3 length equals 16 residues. Germline trimming cut 1 base from V and 7 bases from J; bases unmatched to any gene: 5. The CDR3 DNA sequence: TGTGCCAGCAGCTTAGTCGGGACAGGGACAAATTCACCCCTCCACTTT. It codes for CASSLVGTGTNSPLHF.

The chain recombines TRBV28 with TRBJ2-3; weak D call: TRBD2 (6 bases). The CDR3 totals 15 residues. CDR1 is MDHEN and CDR2 is SYDVKM in the germline V gene. The V gene lost 6 bases and the J gene lost 3 bases, with 16 bases spanning the gap. The CDR3 protein is CASRVSGVGTDTQYF. CDR3 sequence (DNA): TGTGCCAGCAGAGTTAGCGGAGTGGGTACAGATACGCAGTATTTT.

The V gene is TRBV6-4, the J gene TRBJ2-3; 9 nucleotides agree with TRBD1. The CDR3 is 16 residues long. Germline V gene sequence: CDR1 MRHNA, CDR2 SNTAGT. The junction had 12 bases not matched to a gene; V was cut back by 10 bases and J by 1 base. CDR3 DNA sequence: TGTGCCACGGGTCCCGGGACAGGGAAGGGCACAGATACGCAGTATTTT. It yields the protein CATGPGTGKGTDTQYF.

The chain employs TRBV3-1 (or the pseudogene TRBV3-2) and TRBJ2-7, with 12 bases that match TRBD2. The V gene's germline CDR1 is LGHDT and CDR2 YNNKEL (reference sequence). The CDR3 has 15 residues. V was clipped by 4 bases and J by 3 bases; unmatched bases: 4. CDR3 DNA sequence: TGTGCCAGCAGCCCGACTAGCGGGAGTAACTACGAGCAGTACTTC. Protein sequence: CASSPTSGSNYEQYF.

The rearrangement joins TRBV3-1 (or the pseudogene TRBV3-2) to TRBJ1-2; TRBD1 matches at 8 bases. In germline, CDR1 is LGHDT, CDR2 YNNKEL (reference sequence). The V and J ends lost 4 bases and 4 bases, in that order; junction bases with no gene match: 8. This CDR3 contains 15 residues. CDR3 region: CASSPGGQGIYGYTF. CDR3 nucleotides: TGTGCCAGCAGCCCGGGTGGACAGGGAATCTATGGCTACACCTTC.

The chain links TRBV9 to TRBJ2-5; no firm D call. The CDR3 spans 14 residues. Germline V gene data show CDR1 as SGDLS and CDR2 as YYNGEE. V lost 0 bases and J 4 bases, leaving 10 bases between the germline ends. CDR3 sequence: CASSVGQVPETQYF. As DNA, the CDR3 is TGTGCCAGCAGCGTAGGACAAGTCCCAGAGACCCAGTACTTC.

The CDR3 reads CASSVYRDRDNQPQHF. In nucleotides, the CDR3 is TGTGCCAGCAGCGTATACCGGGACAGGGACAATCAGCCCCAGCATTTT. The chain recombines TRBV9 with TRBJ1-5; 9 nucleotides align to TRBD1. Trimming removed 1 base from V and 3 bases from J; junction bases left unmatched: 5. The germline gives CDR1 SGDLS, CDR2 YYNGEE. The CDR3 sequence is 16 residues long.